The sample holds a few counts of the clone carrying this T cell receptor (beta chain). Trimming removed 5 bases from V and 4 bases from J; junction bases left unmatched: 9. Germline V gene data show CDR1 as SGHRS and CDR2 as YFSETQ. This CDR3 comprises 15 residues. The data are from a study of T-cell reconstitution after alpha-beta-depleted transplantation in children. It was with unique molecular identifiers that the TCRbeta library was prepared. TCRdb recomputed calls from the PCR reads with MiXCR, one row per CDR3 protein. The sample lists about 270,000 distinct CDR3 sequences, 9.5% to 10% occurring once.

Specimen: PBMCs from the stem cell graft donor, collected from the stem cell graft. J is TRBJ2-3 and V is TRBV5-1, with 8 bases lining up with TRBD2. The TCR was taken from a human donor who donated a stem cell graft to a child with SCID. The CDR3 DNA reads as TGCGCCAGCAGTCTGAAGCGGGGGTCGGCAGATACGCAGTATTTT. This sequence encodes CASSLKRGSADTQYF.